This T cell receptor (beta chain) was obtained from a study of blood T cell repertoires in COVID-19 (dated by TCRdb to the early 2020s). Context from the whole study: Samples from collaborators originated in the United States, Italy and Spain and spanned both the acute and convalescent phases of COVID-19. The prospective study material was composed of cDNA or gDNA derived from T cells, B-cell-depleted T cells, or PBMCs. Deeply sampled blood TCRbeta repertoires from subjects exposed to, actively infected with, or recovered from COVID-19 were included in the dataset. The repertoires were made available in a free public database intended to serve as a resource for research on the immune response to SARS-CoV-2. The samples were drawn from the first 160 participants of the ongoing ImmuneRACE study and from 1,254 subjects provided by 6 global collaborators. Sample metadata almost always included a de-identified subject ID, COVID-19 status, age in years and sex. Where available, HLA class I and class II types were taken from metadata supplied by the sample provider and were not determined by assay-based typing.

For this chain, trimming is 4 bases at the V end and 0 bases at the J end, and the number of junction bases without a gene match is 8. CDR1 and CDR2, looked up from the germline V gene, are KGHSH and LQKENI. Including cysteine and phenylalanine, the CDR3 has 17 amino acids. Only the CDR3 part of the read is kept: 51 bases, read in frame from the first base. Study-level results and caveats: The amount of clinical and demographic metadata varied by source and participant and was provided uncurated.

The immunoSEQ Assay, a bias-controlled multiplex PCR, was used to amplify TCRbeta CDR3 regions from genomic DNA. Processing in the source paper ran as follows. The number of nucleated cells in each sample was estimated from the amplification of reference gene primers within the assay. Sequence reads were collapsed and filtered to measure the absolute abundance of every unique TCRbeta CDR3 rearrangement. For each sample, productive Simpson clonality was calculated as the square root of Simpson's diversity index across productive rearrangements. TCRdb stores this immuneACCESS table with in-frame sequences only. Part of the clones is absent; in the studies checked, under half of the shortfall reflects unresolved V genes, and no reason is known for the rest. That table is the source of V, J and clone size, and D and trimming were worked out from the DNA. The sample table lists about 200,000 clones, about 90% of them with a count of one. The ten largest clones represent about 4% of the sample.

Comments on this clone: The target of this receptor is not known. Base qualities are not at hand, and no much larger clone is one base apart.

In the prospective study, participants were 18 to 89 years old, resided in about two dozen geographic areas of the United States, and were enrolled through a virtual design. To assign participants to cohorts, the prospective study relied on clinical history that participants themselves reported in a screening survey and a study questionnaire. Each participant in the prospective study had whole blood, serum and a nasopharyngeal or oropharyngeal swab collected by mobile phlebotomists. Participants in the prospective study had the option to provide additional blood draws and questionnaires over a 2-month period. Before DNA extraction, prospective study blood samples were shipped either frozen or at room temperature.

The receptor's source is a woman in her 30s with acute COVID-19. The sequencing sample was made of PBMCs or T cells enriched from blood (not recorded which). The sequence joins TRBV18 to TRBJ1-5, and TRBD1 aligns with 8 junction nucleotides. At the DNA level, the sequence is TGTGCCAGCTCACTCGGACAGGGACAATATAGCAATCAGCCCCAGCATTTT. It encodes CASSLGQGQYSNQPQHF.